The rows below give T cell receptor beta chains drawn from one sample of a study of T cell responses to AZD1222 COVID-19 vaccine. Only in-frame clones appear in the TCRdb table, and some are missing; sequencing was by immunoSEQ multiplex PCR. Altogether about 140,000 clones are present, around four fifths being singletons, with the ten largest covering over 4%. This material consisted of peripheral blood, taken on day 0 of AZD1222 vaccination. The receptor source for this set is an adult in good health. Both conserved end residues are part of each CDR3. The D gene is left open where the match is weak. Only part of the rows carry a size: once, few, many, or a class if the clone is expanded.

d_gene: TRBD1
v_gene: TRBV6-5
abundance: -
j_gene: TRBJ1-1
CDR3nt: TGTGCCGAAGGGACAGGGGATACTGAAGCTTTCTTT
CDR3aa: CAEGTGDTEAFF

d_gene: TRBD1
v_gene: TRBV5-1
abundance: -
j_gene: TRBJ2-1
CDR3nt: TGCGCCAGCAAGGGGACAGGCATCTACAATGAGCAGTTCTTC
CDR3aa: CASKGTGIYNEQFF

d_gene: -
v_gene: TRBV19
abundance: -
j_gene: TRBJ1-4
CDR3nt: TGTGCCAGTAGTGCACCCGGCAGGGGATGGGAAAAACTGTTTTTT
CDR3aa: CASSAPGRGWEKLFF

d_gene: -
v_gene: TRBV18
abundance: -
j_gene: TRBJ1-1
CDR3nt: TGTGCCAGCTCACCGGGGCAGGGCACTATCGACCGGGCTTTCTTT
CDR3aa: CASSPGQGTIDRAFF

d_gene: -
v_gene: TRBV20-1
abundance: -
j_gene: TRBJ1-4
CDR3nt: TGCGGGGCGGAGGTTGAAAAACTGTTTTTT
CDR3aa: CGAEVEKLFF

d_gene: -
v_gene: TRBV6-4
abundance: -
j_gene: TRBJ2-3
CDR3nt: TGTGCCAGCAGCGTCGGAACCACAGATACGCAGTATTTT
CDR3aa: CASSVGTTDTQYF

d_gene: TRBD1
v_gene: TRBV6-1
abundance: -
j_gene: TRBJ1-2
CDR3nt: TGTGCCAGCAGTGAAGGGGGACAGGCTAACTATGGCTACACCTTC
CDR3aa: CASSEGGQANYGYTF

d_gene: -
v_gene: TRBV2
abundance: once
j_gene: TRBJ1-6
CDR3nt: TGTGCCAGCAAATACTCAGGGTCGAGTTCACCCCTCCACTTT
CDR3aa: CASKYSGSSSPLHF

d_gene: -
v_gene: TRBV6-5
abundance: few
j_gene: TRBJ1-5
CDR3nt: TGTGCCAGCAACGGACAGATAAATCAGCCCCAGCATTTT
CDR3aa: CASNGQINQPQHF

d_gene: -
v_gene: TRBV6-6
abundance: -
j_gene: TRBJ2-5
CDR3nt: TGTGCCAGCAGTTACTATCAGGGTGAAGAGACCCAGTACTTC
CDR3aa: CASSYYQGEETQYF

d_gene: TRBD1
v_gene: TRBV28
abundance: once
j_gene: TRBJ1-2
CDR3nt: TGTGCCAGCCACGATGCGGGACAGGGAAATGGCTACACCTTC
CDR3aa: CASHDAGQGNGYTF

d_gene: -
v_gene: TRBV9
abundance: -
j_gene: TRBJ1-3
CDR3nt: TGTGCCAGCGCCGATCAAAGTTCTGGAAACACCATATATTTT
CDR3aa: CASADQSSGNTIYF

d_gene: -
v_gene: TRBV27
abundance: -
j_gene: TRBJ1-6
CDR3nt: TGTGCCAGCAGTTTTGGAACGAGCTCCTATAATTCACCCCTCCACTTT
CDR3aa: CASSFGTSSYNSPLHF

d_gene: TRBD1
v_gene: TRBV5-1
abundance: few
j_gene: TRBJ1-2
CDR3nt: TGCGCCAGCAGCGAAGAAATACAGGGGGCGAATGGCTACACCTTC
CDR3aa: CASSEEIQGANGYTF

d_gene: -
v_gene: TRBV7-8
abundance: -
j_gene: TRBJ2-2
CDR3nt: TGTGCCAGCAGCATCCTAAGGACGGAACTCATTTTGACCGGGGAGCTGTTTTTT
CDR3aa: CASSILRTELILTGELFF

d_gene: -
v_gene: TRBV9
abundance: -
j_gene: TRBJ1-5
CDR3nt: TGTGCCAGCAGCGTAGCGGGGGATAGCAATCAGCCCCAGCATTTT
CDR3aa: CASSVAGDSNQPQHF

d_gene: -
v_gene: TRBV24-1
abundance: -
j_gene: TRBJ2-2
CDR3nt: TGTGCCACCAGTGATTCCCCCCAGAGACCGGGCCACAACGGCGGGGAGCTGTTTTTT
CDR3aa: CATSDSPQRPGHNGGELFF

d_gene: TRBD1
v_gene: TRBV5-1
abundance: -
j_gene: TRBJ1-3
CDR3nt: TGCGCCAGCAGCGCTCAGGGGGCTGACACCATATATTTT
CDR3aa: CASSAQGADTIYF

d_gene: -
v_gene: TRBV7-2
abundance: -
j_gene: TRBJ1-1
CDR3nt: TGTGCCAGCAGTTCCCTGGCAGGGAACACTGAAGCTTTCTTT
CDR3aa: CASSSLAGNTEAFF

d_gene: TRBD1
v_gene: TRBV11-2
abundance: -
j_gene: TRBJ1-2
CDR3nt: TGTGCCAGCAGCTCCTTAGTCGCCAGGGACAGAAACTATGGCTACACCTTC
CDR3aa: CASSSLVARDRNYGYTF

d_gene: -
v_gene: TRBV6-5
abundance: -
j_gene: TRBJ2-3
CDR3nt: TGTGCCAGCAGTTACTCTAGTGGCATGGCGGATACGCAGTATTTT
CDR3aa: CASSYSSGMADTQYF

d_gene: -
v_gene: TRBV3-1/TRBV3-2
abundance: -
j_gene: TRBJ2-1
CDR3nt: TGTGTCAGCAGCAATCGGGGGGCACCATTACCGAATGAGCAGTTCTTC
CDR3aa: CVSSNRGAPLPNEQFF

d_gene: -
v_gene: TRBV18
abundance: once
j_gene: TRBJ1-2
CDR3nt: TGTGCCAGCTCACTAACCACAGGGTATGGCTACACCTTC
CDR3aa: CASSLTTGYGYTF

d_gene: -
v_gene: TRBV11-3
abundance: -
j_gene: TRBJ2-7
CDR3nt: TGTGCCAGCAGCTTTAGCGGACACGAGCAGTACTTC
CDR3aa: CASSFSGHEQYF

d_gene: -
v_gene: TRBV30
abundance: -
j_gene: TRBJ1-4
CDR3nt: TGTGCCTGGGAAGAAGTGGGGGAAGGATGGGAAAAACTGTTTTTT
CDR3aa: CAWEEVGEGWEKLFF

d_gene: TRBD1
v_gene: TRBV28
abundance: few
j_gene: TRBJ2-3
CDR3nt: TGTGCCAGCTCCCCGGACAGGGCCGCAGATACGCAGTATTTT
CDR3aa: CASSPDRAADTQYF

d_gene: TRBD2
v_gene: TRBV3-1/TRBV3-2
abundance: -
j_gene: TRBJ2-1
CDR3nt: TGTGCCAGCAGCCGCCACCAGACTAGCGGGGGGGCGAATGAGCAGTTCTTC
CDR3aa: CASSRHQTSGGANEQFF

d_gene: -
v_gene: TRBV5-5
abundance: -
j_gene: TRBJ2-3
CDR3nt: TGTGCCAGCAGCTTGGTGGCAGGCACAGATACGCAGTATTTT
CDR3aa: CASSLVAGTDTQYF

d_gene: -
v_gene: TRBV20-1
abundance: -
j_gene: TRBJ1-1
CDR3nt: TGCAGTGCCTCAAAATTGGCTGAAGCTTTCTTT
CDR3aa: CSASKLAEAFF

d_gene: -
v_gene: TRBV6-5
abundance: -
j_gene: TRBJ1-1
CDR3nt: TGTGCCAGCAGTTACCGCCTCGGAGGGACTGAAGCTTTCTTT
CDR3aa: CASSYRLGGTEAFF

d_gene: TRBD1
v_gene: TRBV9
abundance: -
j_gene: TRBJ1-5
CDR3nt: TGTGCCAGCAGCGCTACAGGGGTAGAGTACCAGCCCCAGCATTTT
CDR3aa: CASSATGVEYQPQHF

d_gene: TRBD2
v_gene: TRBV3-1/TRBV3-2
abundance: few
j_gene: TRBJ2-5
CDR3nt: TGTGCCAGCAGCTTCTGGACTAGCGGGGGGGAGACCCAGTACTTC
CDR3aa: CASSFWTSGGETQYF

d_gene: TRBD1
v_gene: TRBV27
abundance: -
j_gene: TRBJ1-1
CDR3nt: TGTGCCAGCAGTTTAGAGAGGGGAGGGACAGGGGGCACTGAAGCTTTCTTT
CDR3aa: CASSLERGGTGGTEAFF

d_gene: -
v_gene: TRBV7-9
abundance: -
j_gene: TRBJ1-6
CDR3nt: TGTGCCAGCAGCTCCCAGGGAAATTCACCCCTCCACTTT
CDR3aa: CASSSQGNSPLHF

d_gene: TRBD1
v_gene: TRBV7-9
abundance: -
j_gene: TRBJ2-5
CDR3nt: TGTGCCAGCAGCTCCTTGGACAGGGAAGAGACCCAGTACTTC
CDR3aa: CASSSLDREETQYF

d_gene: -
v_gene: TRBV7-3
abundance: -
j_gene: TRBJ1-1
CDR3nt: TGTGCCAGCAGCTTATTGAACAGGGACCTGAACACTGAAGCTTTCTTT
CDR3aa: CASSLLNRDLNTEAFF

d_gene: -
v_gene: TRBV9
abundance: -
j_gene: TRBJ2-2
CDR3nt: TGTGCCAGCAGCGTAGCTGTAGGGGGGCCCGGGGAGCTGTTTTTT
CDR3aa: CASSVAVGGPGELFF

d_gene: -
v_gene: TRBV14
abundance: -
j_gene: TRBJ2-2
CDR3nt: TGTGCCAGCAGCTTAGACAGGCGGAACACCGGGGAGCTGTTTTTT
CDR3aa: CASSLDRRNTGELFF

d_gene: TRBD2
v_gene: TRBV7-2
abundance: -
j_gene: TRBJ2-2
CDR3nt: TGTGCCAGCAGCCCGGGAGGCTCGAACACCGGGGAGCTGTTTTTT
CDR3aa: CASSPGGSNTGELFF

d_gene: -
v_gene: TRBV6-1
abundance: -
j_gene: TRBJ1-4
CDR3nt: TGTGCCAGCAGTGAAGTCCGGGCCCGAAAACTGTTTTTT
CDR3aa: CASSEVRARKLFF

d_gene: -
v_gene: TRBV19
abundance: -
j_gene: TRBJ1-1
CDR3nt: TGTGCCAGTAGTGTGGGTGGCGGGAACACTGAAGCTTTCTTT
CDR3aa: CASSVGGGNTEAFF

d_gene: TRBD1
v_gene: TRBV19
abundance: -
j_gene: TRBJ1-3
CDR3nt: TGTGCCAGTAGTTCCAGGACAGGCTCTGGAAACACCATATATTTT
CDR3aa: CASSSRTGSGNTIYF

d_gene: TRBD1
v_gene: TRBV27
abundance: -
j_gene: TRBJ2-6
CDR3nt: TGTGCCAGCAGTTCGTGGACAGGGGTCTCTGGGGCCAACGTCCTGACTTTC
CDR3aa: CASSSWTGVSGANVLTF

d_gene: -
v_gene: TRBV21-1
abundance: -
j_gene: TRBJ2-5
CDR3nt: TGTGCCAGCAGCACCTCGGACGGCCAAGAGACCCAGTACTTC
CDR3aa: CASSTSDGQETQYF

d_gene: -
v_gene: TRBV5-1
abundance: -
j_gene: TRBJ2-1
CDR3nt: TGCGCCAGCAGCTTCCGACAAAGATTTACCAATGAGCAGTTCTTC
CDR3aa: CASSFRQRFTNEQFF

d_gene: -
v_gene: TRBV30
abundance: -
j_gene: TRBJ1-1
CDR3nt: TGTGCCTGGAGTGTATCAGGGGTCACTGAAGCTTTCTTT
CDR3aa: CAWSVSGVTEAFF

d_gene: TRBD2
v_gene: TRBV4-2
abundance: -
j_gene: TRBJ2-4
CDR3nt: TGTGCCAGCAGCCAAGATGGAGGAGCGGGGGGGAAGCGGGCCAAAAACATTCAGTACTTC
CDR3aa: CASSQDGGAGGKRAKNIQYF

d_gene: -
v_gene: TRBV7-9
abundance: few
j_gene: TRBJ2-2
CDR3nt: TGTGCCAGCAGCTTATCCCCTTTGGACGGGGAGCTGTTTTTT
CDR3aa: CASSLSPLDGELFF

d_gene: -
v_gene: TRBV5-4
abundance: -
j_gene: TRBJ2-5
CDR3nt: TGTGCCAGCAGCCAGCCCCATATGGCGGGGGAGACCCAGTACTTC
CDR3aa: CASSQPHMAGETQYF

d_gene: -
v_gene: TRBV9
abundance: few
j_gene: TRBJ1-2
CDR3nt: TGTGCCAGCAGCGTAGAAACTAACTATGGCTACACCTTC
CDR3aa: CASSVETNYGYTF